A single T cell receptor beta chain is shown here with its context. Its antigen is unidentified. PCR used 60 Vbeta primers and 13 Jbeta primers. Produced via immunoSEQ multiplex PCR; TCRdb's table is partial and in-frame only. Here the sample spans about 190,000 clones, approximately 85% being singletons. The data were obtained in a study of cytomegalovirus exposure and HLA in healthy donors. Study at large: In a previous analysis, 117 million unique TCR beta sequences were found from 150 million to 200 million T cells.

Findings and caveats of the study: Reportedly, a later analysis found an Asian-associated ancestry cluster had fewer N-insertions than the roughly 700-donor mean. In a later analysis, parvovirus B19, influenza, CMV and Epstein-Barr virus appeared linked to several top co-occurrence clusters.

The ends were cut back, 1 base at V and 6 bases at J, with 10 bases in the middle. From germline, CDR1 is SGHVS and CDR2 FNYEAQ. The CDR3 spans 14 residues. This sequence originates from a woman aged 18-29 years in good health and CMV-seronegative. Sequences were obtained from PBMCs. J is TRBJ1-5 and V is TRBV7-6, with D perhaps TRBD1 (6 bases). Here the CDR3 reads CASSLEQGGQPQHF. The CDR3 DNA reads TGTGCCAGCAGCTTAGAACAGGGCGGTCAGCCCCAGCATTTT.